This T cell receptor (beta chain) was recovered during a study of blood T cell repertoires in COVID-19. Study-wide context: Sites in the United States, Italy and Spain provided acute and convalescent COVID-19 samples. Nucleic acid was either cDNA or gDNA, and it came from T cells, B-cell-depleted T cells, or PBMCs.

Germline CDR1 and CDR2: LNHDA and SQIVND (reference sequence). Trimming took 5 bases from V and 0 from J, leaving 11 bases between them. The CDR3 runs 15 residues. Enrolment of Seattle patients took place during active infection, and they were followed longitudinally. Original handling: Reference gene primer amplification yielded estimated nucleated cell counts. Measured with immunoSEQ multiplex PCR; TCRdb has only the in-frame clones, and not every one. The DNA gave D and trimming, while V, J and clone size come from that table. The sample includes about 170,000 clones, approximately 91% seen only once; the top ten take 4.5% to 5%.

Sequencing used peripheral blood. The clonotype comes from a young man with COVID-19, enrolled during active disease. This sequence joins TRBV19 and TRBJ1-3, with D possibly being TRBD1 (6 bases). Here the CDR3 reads CASSPGQSSGNTIYF. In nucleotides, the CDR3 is TGTGCCAGTAGTCCCGGACAGAGCTCTGGAAACACCATATATTTT.